The sequence of this T cell receptor beta chain was determined in a study of early T cells in non-severe SARS-CoV-2 infection. This clonotype came up a few times. TCRdb processed the 5' RACE reads anew with MiXCR; each CDR3 protein has one entry. The sample includes tens of thousands of distinct CDR3 sequences, approximately 4.5% seen only once; the top ten take about 20%. The CDR3 spans 15 residues. V dropped 5 bases and J dropped 2; count of bases not matched to a gene: 8. Germline V gene data show CDR1 as MGHRA and CDR2 as YSYEKL. This TCR was recovered from an adult who was a healthcare worker with PCR-confirmed SARS-CoV-2 infection or an uninfected control (not recorded which). Source material: whole blood. V usage is TRBV4-1 and J usage is TRBJ2-7, with 8 bases matching TRBD1. CDR3 residues: CASSAVGTGPYEQYF. Written as DNA, the CDR3 is TGCGCCAGCAGCGCGGTTGGGACAGGCCCCTACGAGCAGTACTTC.